One sample yielded the 32 T cell receptor beta chains listed below, sequenced in a study of T cell changes during pregnancy in multiple sclerosis. Profiled with immunoSEQ multiplex PCR; TCRdb holds only in-frame clones, not every one. This table has approximately 42,000 clones, about 85% appearing once. This sample comprised CD4+ T cells from peripheral blood mononuclear cells, obtained before pregnancy. All receptors derive from a female donor with multiple sclerosis, enrolled in a pregnancy study.

This chain connects TRBV4-1 to TRBJ2-3, with 11 bases aligning to TRBD2. V shed 0 bases and J 0 bases; nucleotides not matched to a gene: 8. This CDR3 has 19 residues. Germline CDR1 and CDR2: MGHRA and YSYEKL. The CDR3 bases are TGCGCCAGCAGCCAAGAGGGGGATGGACTAGCGGGTAGCACAGATACGCAGTATTTT. Translating it yields CASSQEGDGLAGSTDTQYF.

This clone appeared a few times. This rearrangement joins TRBV20-1 to TRBJ2-1; D is possibly TRBD1 (5 bases). CDR3 length: 11 residues. Germline CDR1 reads DFQATT; CDR2 reads SNEGSKA (reference sequence). V was cut by 7 bases and J by 7 bases, with 11 bases left in between. The CDR3 region has the DNA TGCAGTGTAACTCAGGGTAATGAGCAGTTCTTC. Its translation: CSVTQGNEQFF.

This chain uses TRBV19 with TRBJ1-2, with D possibly matching TRBD1 (6 bases). This CDR3 contains 14 residues. Deletions cut 6 bases from V and 7 bases from J, with 18 bases between. CDR1 is LNHDA and CDR2 is SQIVND in the germline V gene (reference sequence). DNA of the CDR3: TGTGCCAGTAGCCCAAGGGGGAGGGACCGTGGCTACACCTTC. Translation: CASSPRGRDRGYTF.

This chain uses TRBV7-9 with TRBJ1-2, with D possibly TRBD1 on 6 matching bases. Germline CDR1 reads SEHNR; CDR2 reads FQNEAQ (reference sequence). V was trimmed by 0 bases and J by 1 base, leaving 15 bases between them. This CDR3 region has 17 residues. The CDR3 DNA follows: TGTGCCAGCAGCTTAGCGCTCGGGGGGGCGGATAACTATGGCTACACCTTC. This encodes CASSLALGGADNYGYTF.

The chain couples TRBV9 to TRBJ1-1, with 11 bases aligning to TRBD1. The CDR3 totals 15 residues. The V segment lost 3 bases and the J segment 5 bases; nucleotides outside the gene matches: 6. Germline CDR1 and CDR2: SGDLS and YYNGEE. The CDR3 DNA is TGTGCCAGCAGCGCGGAATGGGACAGGGGGACTGAAGCTTTCTTT. Its translation: CASSAEWDRGTEAFF. Combining the CDR3 with reference TRBV9 and TRBJ1-1 gives the whole variable domain DSGVTQTPKHLITATGQRVTLRCSPRSGDLSVYWYQQSLDQGLQFLIQYYNGEERAKGNILERFSAQQFPDLHSELNLSSLELGDSALYFCASSAEWDRGTEAFFGQGTRLTVV.

The rearrangement links TRBV29-1 to TRBJ2-5; TRBD1 matches at 9 bases. Trimming cost V 5 bases and J 4 bases; bases outside gene matches: 14. The CDR3 covers 16 residues. Per germline, CDR1 SQVTM and CDR2 ANQGSEA. CDR3 in amino acids: CSVQKSGTGRGETQYF. The CDR3 DNA follows: TGCAGCGTTCAGAAGTCCGGGACAGGGAGGGGAGAGACCCAGTACTTC. Variable domain in full (rest from reference TRBV29-1 and TRBJ2-5): SAVISQKPSRDICQRGTSLTIQCQVDSQVTMMFWYRQQPGQSLTLIATANQGSEATYESGFVIDKFPISRPNLTFSTLTVSNMSPEDSSIYLCSVQKSGTGRGETQYFGPGTRLLVL.

The chain is built from TRBV30 and TRBJ1-4; 7 positions agree with TRBD1. J gave up 4 bases and V 0 bases, and 5 bases lay outside the gene matches. The CDR3 has 15 residues. From germline, CDR1 is GTSNPN and CDR2 SVGIG (reference sequence). The CDR3 nucleotides are TGTGCCTGGAGTGTACTTGGACAGGTTAATGAAAAACTGTTTTTT. Its translation is CAWSVLGQVNEKLFF.

The chain couples TRBV25-1 to TRBJ2-5, with a possible D match to TRBD1 (6 bases). Trimming stripped 3 bases from V and 3 bases from J, with 14 bases between. CDR1 and CDR2 (germline): MGHDK, SYGVNS. The CDR3 loop spans 15 amino acids. The CDR3 is CASSDRGQLEETQYF. DNA of the CDR3: TGTGCCAGCAGTGACCGTGGACAGCTTGAAGAGACCCAGTACTTC.

The rearrangement uses TRBV7-9 and TRBJ2-2, with 7 bases lining up with TRBD1. The CDR3 runs to 16 residues. The J segment lost 6 bases and the V segment lost 5 bases, leaving 12 bases of the junction unmatched. Germline assignment: CDR1 SEHNR and CDR2 FQNEAQ (reference sequence). CDR3 sequence (DNA): TGTGCCAGCAGCCGACAGGGATCGTTGGGGTCCGGGGAGCTGTTTTTT. As protein: CASSRQGSLGSGELFF. The full variable domain, completed using reference TRBV7-9 and TRBJ2-2, is DTGVSQNPRHKITKRGQNVTFRCDPISEHNRLYWYRQTLGQGPEFLTYFQNEAQLEKSRLLSDRFSAERPKGSFSTLEIQRTEQGDSAMYLCASSRQGSLGSGELFFGEGSRLTVL.

The chain carries TRBV4-1 and TRBJ2-3; 8 nucleotides line up with TRBD1. Germline loops: CDR1 MGHRA, CDR2 YSYEKL. J gave up 2 bases and V 0 bases, and 7 bases lay outside the gene matches. There are 17 residues in the CDR3. Written as DNA, the CDR3 is TGCGCCAGCAGCCAAGATGTCCACAGGGGGGACACAGATACGCAGTATTTT. The encoded protein is CASSQDVHRGDTDTQYF.

This sequence joins TRBV9 and TRBJ2-7; TRBD2 matches at 7 bases. V lost 2 bases and J lost 5; bases outside the gene matches: 7. Per germline, CDR1 SGDLS and CDR2 YYNGEE. The CDR3 has 14 amino acids. This CDR3 reads CASSVGLDKDEQYF. The CDR3 bases are TGTGCCAGCAGCGTTGGACTAGACAAGGACGAGCAGTACTTC. Together with reference TRBV9 and TRBJ2-7, the CDR3 gives the full variable domain: DSGVTQTPKHLITATGQRVTLRCSPRSGDLSVYWYQQSLDQGLQFLIQYYNGEERAKGNILERFSAQQFPDLHSELNLSSLELGDSALYFCASSVGLDKDEQYFGPGTRLTVT.

A few counts support this clone. This CDR3 is CASSVTDTQYF. For the CDR3, the DNA is TGTGCCAGCAGCGTAACAGATACGCAGTATTTT. The chain joins TRBV7-9 to TRBJ2-3; D remains ambiguous. Per the germline V gene, CDR1 is SEHNR and CDR2 is FQNEAQ (reference sequence). This CDR3 comprises 11 residues. Trimming pared 5 bases from V and 3 bases from J, leaving 3 bases between.

This clone was seen just once. The chain links TRBV25-1 to TRBJ1-2, with 8 bases that match TRBD1. After removal of 6 bases from V and 4 bases from J, the junction contained 4 bases not matched to a gene. Germline assignment: CDR1 MGHDK and CDR2 SYGVNS. This CDR3 has 13 amino acids. The CDR3 sequence is CASSIGTGYGYTF. DNA of the CDR3: TGTGCCAGCAGCATTGGGACAGGCTATGGCTACACCTTC.

This chain links TRBV6-5 with TRBJ1-6; 10 positions match TRBD1. Germline V CDR1 and CDR2: MNHEY, SVGAGI. Trimming cost V 2 bases and J 7 bases; bases outside gene matches: 2. This CDR3 region has 15 residues. DNA for the CDR3: TGTGCCAGCAGTTACAGGGACAGGGGAAATTCACCCCTCCACTTT. It codes for CASSYRDRGNSPLHF.

In this sample, this clone turned up once. This chain links TRBV6-5 with TRBJ2-7; 9 bases are shared with TRBD1. In germline, CDR1 is MNHEY, CDR2 SVGAGI. Trimming removed 2 bases from V and 4 bases from J; junction bases left unmatched: 9. The CDR3 has 16 residues. CDR3 nucleotide sequence: TGTGCCAGCAGTTACGGGACAGGGACAGTCTTATACGAGCAGTACTTC. This gives the protein CASSYGTGTVLYEQYF.

For this clone: This same CDR3 is encoded by further DNA sequences in the sample. V is TRBV6-5 and J is TRBJ2-7; D may be TRBD2 (6 bases). The CDR3 sequence is 15 residues long. V shed 0 bases and J shed 10 bases, with 19 bases lying between them. From germline, CDR1 is MNHEY and CDR2 SVGAGI. CDR3 nucleotide sequence: TGTGCCAGCAGTTACTCGTCGTGGCAGCCGGGGGAACAGTACTTC. Translating gives CASSYSSWQPGEQYF.

This clone was picked up one time. The chain employs TRBV20-1 and TRBJ1-1, with 9 bases aligning to TRBD1. Looked up from germline, CDR1 is DFQATT and CDR2 is SNEGSKA (reference sequence). CDR3 size: 11 residues. The V gene end was trimmed by 7 bases and the J gene end by 8 bases; junction bases not matched to a gene: 5. The CDR3 protein is CSVYRGQEAFF. In nucleotides, the CDR3 is TGCAGTGTTTACAGGGGGCAAGAAGCTTTCTTT.

This clone was found once. This chain uses TRBV30 with TRBJ2-1; D is undetermined. V dropped 3 bases and J dropped 8 bases, with 8 bases sitting between them. CDR3 length: 11 residues. Per the germline V gene, CDR1 is GTSNPN and CDR2 is SVGIG (reference sequence). DNA for the CDR3: TGTGCCTGGAGACTCTCCTATGAGCAGTTCTTC. Its protein is CAWRLSYEQFF.

This chain connects TRBV18 to TRBJ2-5, with 7 positions matching TRBD2. CDR1 and CDR2 (germline): KGHSH, LQKENI. The CDR3 is made up of 12 amino acids. The V gene end was trimmed by 3 bases and the J gene end by 5 bases; junction bases not matched to a gene: 0. CDR3 sequence (DNA): TGTGCCAGCTCACCGGGGGGGGAGACCCAGTACTTC. Translating it yields CASSPGGETQYF.

The gene calls are TRBV19 and TRBJ2-7, with a tentative D call TRBD2 (5 bases). The V gene lost 0 bases and the J gene lost 6 bases, with 12 bases spanning the gap. The CDR3 contains 14 residues. The germline CDR1 and CDR2 sequences are LNHDA and SQIVND (reference sequence). DNA of the CDR3: TGTGCCAGTAGTATAGATCTATCGGGGAGCGAGCAGTACTTC. It translates to CASSIDLSGSEQYF. Combining the CDR3 with reference TRBV19 and TRBJ2-7 gives the whole variable domain DGGITQSPKYLFRKEGQNVTLSCEQNLNHDAMYWYRQDPGQGLRLIYYSQIVNDFQKGDIAEGYSVSREKKESFPLTVTSAQKNPTAFYLCASSIDLSGSEQYFGPGTRLTVT.

The rearrangement joins TRBV4-2 to TRBJ1-2; TRBD1 matches 10 bases. V lost 4 bases to trimming and J lost 7 bases; unmatched junction nucleotides: 9. CDR3 length: 15 amino acids. Germline CDR1 is LGHNA and CDR2 is YNFKEQ. The CDR3, as DNA: TGTGCCAGCAGCCTACCTCCCGGGACAGGGGCTGGCTACACCTTC. Translation: CASSLPPGTGAGYTF.

This chain connects TRBV7-8 to TRBJ1-4; 8 bases fit TRBD1. The CDR3 has 15 amino acids. CDR1 SGHVS and CDR2 FQNEAQ come from the germline V gene. Trimming removed 4 bases from V and 5 bases from J; junction bases left unmatched: 6. The CDR3 DNA is TGTGCCAGCAGCTCAAAAAGGGACAGGAATGAAAAACTGTTTTTT. The encoded protein is CASSSKRDRNEKLFF.

The chain uses TRBV4-3 and TRBJ1-2, with D possibly matching TRBD1 (5 bases). CDR1 and CDR2 (germline): LGHNA, YSLEER. The V and J ends lost 4 bases and 2 bases respectively, with 11 bases between them. The CDR3 loop spans 14 amino acids. The chain's CDR3 is CASSRDLENYGYTF. The CDR3 DNA follows: TGCGCCAGCAGCCGGGACTTAGAAAACTATGGCTACACCTTC.

V usage is TRBV30 and J usage is TRBJ1-2; D not resolved. Germline V gene data show CDR1 as GTSNPN and CDR2 as SVGIG (reference sequence). Trimming removed 3 bases at V and 0 bases at J, with 14 bases between. The CDR3 has 15 amino acids. The CDR3, as DNA: TGTGCCTGGAGACGCCCCTGGAGCACTAACTATGGCTACACCTTC. Its protein is CAWRRPWSTNYGYTF.

The chain links TRBV12-5 to TRBJ1-2; 7 positions match TRBD1. V dropped 4 bases and J dropped 7; count of bases not matched to a gene: 9. CDR1 is LGHNT, CDR2 FRNRAP, per germline. This CDR3 region has 14 residues. CDR3 DNA: TGTGCTAGTGGTTCCCTCCACAGGGGCGGTGGCTACACCTTC. This gives the protein CASGSLHRGGGYTF.

This chain connects TRBV11-3 to TRBJ1-1; 9 bases align to TRBD1. The CDR3 length is 13 residues. CDR1 and CDR2 (germline): SGHNT, YENEEA. V dropped 6 bases and J dropped 4; count of bases not matched to a gene: 3. CDR3 sequence (DNA): TGTGCCAGCAGAGGACAGGGGAGCACTGAAGCTTTCTTT. This gives the protein CASRGQGSTEAFF.

V usage is TRBV19 and J usage is TRBJ2-3; possible D gene TRBD2, 5 bases. The germline V gene encodes CDR1 LNHDA and CDR2 SQIVND (reference sequence). The CDR3 is 12 amino acids. The germline V and J ends were trimmed by 6 bases and 6 bases, with 10 bases remaining between them. CDR3 sequence reads: CASRGSGDTQYF. In DNA form, the CDR3 reads TGTGCCAGTAGGGGGTCGGGGGATACGCAGTATTTT.

This chain links TRBV14 with TRBJ1-2, with D maybe TRBD1 (5 bases). Trimming left V 4 bases short and J 4 bases short, with 13 bases between. CDR1 is SGHDN, CDR2 FVKESK, per germline. The CDR3 sequence is 14 residues long. In DNA, the CDR3 is TGTGCCAGCAGCCGAGAGACAGCCGGCTATGGCTACACCTTC. Its protein product is CASSRETAGYGYTF.

The CDR3 protein is CASSQDLRQAGNTIYF. As DNA, the CDR3 is TGCGCCAGCAGCCAAGATCTTAGACAGGCCGGAAACACCATATATTTT. This rearrangement joins TRBV4-1 to TRBJ1-3; possible D gene TRBD1, 6 bases. The CDR3 has 16 amino acids. Germline assignment: CDR1 MGHRA and CDR2 YSYEKL. V lost 0 bases and J lost 4, with 13 bases in between.

This clone has just one count. The gene calls are TRBV13 and TRBJ2-5; D might be TRBD1 (6 bases). The V gene lost 4 bases and the J gene lost 5 bases, with 11 bases spanning the gap. The germline CDR1 and CDR2 sequences are PRHDT and FYEKMQ (reference sequence). The CDR3 spans 13 residues. CDR3 sequence reads: CASSSLGAETQYF. CDR3 coding DNA: TGTGCCAGCAGCTCCCTGGGGGCCGAGACCCAGTACTTC.

This clone was seen only once. The chain recombines TRBV21-1 with TRBJ2-7; the table gives TRBD2 as D, unverified against the DNA. TRBV21-1 is flagged as a pseudogene. The CDR3 length is 13 residues. CDR3 loop: CASVAGRAYEQYF. The CDR3 nucleotides are TGTGCCAGCGTAGCGGGAAGGGCCTACGAGCAGTACTTC.

The chain joins TRBV27 to TRBJ1-2; D unclear. The CDR3 totals 15 residues. V was clipped by 7 bases and J by 3 bases, with 18 bases between them. Germline V lookup: CDR1 MNHEY, CDR2 SMNVEV (reference sequence). The CDR3 nucleotides read TGTGCCAGCATGAGGTCGGCCCGGAACGACTATGGCTACACCTTC. The encoded protein is CASMRSARNDYGYTF.